This paragraph covers one T cell receptor (beta chain) sequence. Its antigen is not known. The data were taken from a study of CD8+ T cells in alopecia areata. Study results and limitations: A single nonresponder leaves the baseline CD8+ expansion link to response uncertain. Shared TCR sequences were less clear between patients than in mice, possibly partly from HLA diversity. Normal skin contains resident alphabeta T cells, and these are also sequenced in scalp samples.

Sequencing relied on a cDNA template that was reverse transcribed from extracted RNA. Libraries were prepared by immunoSEQ multiplex PCR; TCRdb keeps only in-frame clonotypes and omits some of them. Of a few hundred thousand clones listed, roughly two fifths are singletons. CDR1 is SQVTM and CDR2 is ANQGSEA in the germline V gene. J was trimmed by 5 bases and V by 7 bases; bases with no gene match: 11. CDR3 length equals 14 residues. Treatment denoted: oral pan-JAK inhibitor, 5-10 mg twice daily. Individuals with alopecia areata gave both lesional scalp punch biopsies and peripheral blood for collection.

The sequences come from CD4+ T cells sorted from blood, collected at approximately week 30, from a patient treated with tofacitinib. This clonotype originated in a human donor with alopecia areata. The rearrangement uses TRBV29-1 and TRBJ1-1, with 9 bases lining up with TRBD1. Here the CDR3 reads CSAHTGTGWTEAFF. For the CDR3, the DNA is TGCAGCGCCCATACCGGGACAGGGTGGACTGAAGCTTTCTTT.